These 16 T cell receptor beta chains originate from one sample sequenced in a study of blood T cell repertoires in COVID-19. TCRdb's table, derived via immunoSEQ multiplex PCR, lists solely in-frame clones and lacks some. This table holds approximately 50,000 clones, 85% to 90% found once. Sequencing input: peripheral blood. The receptor source for this set is a man at least 80 years old with active or convalescent COVID-19.

V is TRBV10-3 and J is TRBJ1-2; 10 nucleotides agree with TRBD1. CDR1 and CDR2 from the germline V gene are ENHRY and SYGVKD. This CDR3 has 16 residues. V lost 3 bases to trimming and J lost 2 bases; unmatched junction nucleotides: 6. The CDR3 loop reads CAISESTGGRNYGYTF. The DNA for the CDR3 is TGTGCCATCAGTGAATCGACAGGGGGCCGGAACTATGGCTACACCTTC.

This clone showed up just a few times. The chain uses TRBV7-9 and TRBJ1-4, with 7 bases identical to TRBD1. The germline CDR1 and CDR2 sequences are SEHNR and FQNEAQ (reference sequence). V lost 5 bases to trimming and J lost 5 bases; unmatched junction nucleotides: 8. The CDR3 totals 15 residues. The DNA of the CDR3 is TGTGCCAGCAGCCAGTGGGCAGGGGGAAATGAAAAACTGTTTTTT. This codes for CASSQWAGGNEKLFF.

The chain links TRBV18 to TRBJ2-7; 9 nucleotides line up with TRBD2. There are 15 residues in the CDR3. Germline V gives CDR1 KGHSH, CDR2 LQKENI. The trim removed 5 bases at V and 4 bases at J, leaving 9 bases unmatched. CDR3 coding DNA: TGTGCCAGCTCATCTACTGCGCGGGAGGGTTACGAGCAGTACTTC. Protein product: CASSSTAREGYEQYF.

The chain has TRBV6-4 and TRBJ2-1; unclear D gene. Germline V gene sequence: CDR1 MRHNA, CDR2 SNTAGT. The CDR3 sequence is 16 residues long. Trimming took 0 bases from V and 2 from J, leaving 11 bases between them. CDR3 protein: CASSDSDSSTYNEQFF. The CDR3, as DNA: TGTGCCAGCAGTGACTCAGATAGCAGCACCTACAATGAGCAGTTCTTC.

The genes are TRBV7-9 and TRBJ2-1; 10 positions match TRBD1. After removal of 5 bases from V and 9 bases from J, the junction contained 10 bases not matched to a gene. There are 15 residues in the CDR3. From germline, CDR1 is SEHNR and CDR2 FQNEAQ (reference sequence). The CDR3 spells CASSTRTGGSSEQFF. CDR3 DNA sequence: TGTGCCAGCAGCACACGGACAGGGGGATCGAGTGAGCAGTTCTTC.

The rearrangement joins TRBV4-2 to TRBJ1-6; no reliable D call. Germline V gene data show CDR1 as LGHNA and CDR2 as YNFKEQ. V was shortened by 3 bases and J by 9 bases, with 12 bases between the two germline ends. This CDR3 has 14 residues. DNA for the CDR3: TGTGCCAGCAGCCAGGAAAGGGAGTTTTCACCCCTCCACTTT. Translating gives CASSQEREFSPLHF.

The chain is built from TRBV7-2 and TRBJ2-1, with TRBD2 matching 8 bases. The CDR3 sequence is 14 residues long. V shed 5 bases and J 8 bases; nucleotides not matched to a gene: 8. Germline CDR1 and CDR2: SGHTA and FQGNSA. The CDR3 is CASSTGGPGHEQFF. CDR3 nucleotides: TGTGCCAGCAGCACGGGAGGGCCGGGCCATGAGCAGTTCTTC.

The V and J genes are TRBV27 and TRBJ2-1; D possibly corresponds to TRBD2 (6 bases). V lost 9 bases to trimming and J lost 3 bases, with 18 bases between them. The CDR3 is 15 amino acids. CDR1 is MNHEY and CDR2 is SMNVEV in the germline V gene (reference sequence). The CDR3 DNA is TGTGCCAGTCGCGGGGCGGGGACCCACTACAATGAGCAGTTCTTC. Translation gives CASRGAGTHYNEQFF.

The V and J genes are TRBV21-1 and TRBJ2-7; the table's TRBD2 call for D was not verified on the DNA. TRBV21-1 is a known pseudogene. The CDR3 has 19 amino acids. CDR3 amino acids: CASSFGTEHSGLAGEEQYF. CDR3 in DNA: TGTGCCAGCAGCTTCGGGACAGAACACTCGGGGCTAGCGGGAGAGGAGCAGTACTTC.

The V gene is TRBV5-5, the J gene TRBJ1-6, with D perhaps TRBD1 (5 bases). The CDR3 is 17 amino acids. Trimming took off 0 bases at V and 3 bases at J, with 13 bases between the two ends. CDR1 is SGHKS and CDR2 is YYEKEE in the germline V gene (reference sequence). CDR3 loop: CASSLALGGYYNSPLHF. The DNA of the CDR3 is TGTGCCAGCAGCTTGGCCCTCGGGGGGTACTATAATTCACCCCTCCACTTT.

The chain couples TRBV30 to TRBJ1-4, with D possibly matching TRBD1 (6 bases). Germline V lookup: CDR1 GTSNPN, CDR2 SVGIG (reference sequence). The CDR3 covers 15 residues. V lost 1 base to trimming and J lost 0 bases, with 9 bases between them. The CDR3, as DNA: TGTGCCTGGAGTGCGTGGGGGCCAACTAATGAAAAACTGTTTTTT. Amino acid sequence: CAWSAWGPTNEKLFF.

The chain joins TRBV27 to TRBJ2-3, with 10 bases matching TRBD2. The length of the CDR3 is 16 residues. Germline values: CDR1 MNHEY, CDR2 SMNVEV (reference sequence). V dropped 5 bases and J dropped 0; count of bases not matched to a gene: 5. The CDR3 region has the DNA TGTGCCAGCAGTCGAACTAGCGGGGTTAGCACAGATACGCAGTATTTT. Amino acids: CASSRTSGVSTDTQYF.

The chain has TRBV19 and TRBJ1-5, with 9 positions matching TRBD1. Germline V gene data show CDR1 as LNHDA and CDR2 as SQIVND (reference sequence). There are 15 residues in the CDR3. V trimming: 3 bases; J trimming: 5 bases; junction bases outside the gene matches: 5. The CDR3 coding sequence is TGTGCCAGTAGTATGGAGGACAGGGGATATCAGCCCCAGCATTTT. It translates to CASSMEDRGYQPQHF.

This chain uses TRBV7-2 with TRBJ1-1; D ambiguous. V lost 3 bases to trimming and J lost 4 bases, with 6 bases between them. CDR1 SGHTA and CDR2 FQGNSA come from the germline V gene. The CDR3 covers 12 residues. For the CDR3, the DNA is TGTGCCAGCAGCTTTAGCTTCACTGAAGCTTTCTTT. Translated, it gives CASSFSFTEAFF.

J is TRBJ2-2 and V is TRBV10-3, with TRBD1 matching 8 bases. Trimming removed 4 bases from V and 5 bases from J; junction bases left unmatched: 6. The germline V gene encodes CDR1 ENHRY and CDR2 SYGVKD. The CDR3 loop spans 15 amino acids. The CDR3 loop is CAISGSDRGTGELFF. The DNA for the CDR3 is TGTGCCATCAGTGGCTCCGACAGGGGAACCGGGGAGCTGTTTTTT.

The J gene is TRBJ1-1, the V gene TRBV19, with TRBD1 matching over 7 bases. V shed 4 bases and J 6 bases; nucleotides not matched to a gene: 5. This CDR3 comprises 13 residues. Germline lookup yields CDR1 LNHDA and CDR2 SQIVND (reference sequence). CDR3 DNA: TGTGCCAGTAGTACGAGGACAGGCTCTGAAGCTTTCTTT. Translation: CASSTRTGSEAFF.